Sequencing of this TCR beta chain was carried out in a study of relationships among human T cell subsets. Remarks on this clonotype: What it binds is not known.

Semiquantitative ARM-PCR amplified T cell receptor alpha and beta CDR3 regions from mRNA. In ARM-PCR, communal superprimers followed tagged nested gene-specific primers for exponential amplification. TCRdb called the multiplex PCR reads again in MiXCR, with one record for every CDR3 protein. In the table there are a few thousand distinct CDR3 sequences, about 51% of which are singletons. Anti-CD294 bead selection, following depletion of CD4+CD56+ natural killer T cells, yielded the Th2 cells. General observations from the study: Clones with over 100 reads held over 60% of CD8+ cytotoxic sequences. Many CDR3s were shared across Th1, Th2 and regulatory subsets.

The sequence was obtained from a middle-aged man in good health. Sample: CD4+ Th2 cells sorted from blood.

CDR3 protein: CASSEMSDTQYF. As DNA, the CDR3 is TGTGCCAGCAGTGAAATGTCAGATACGCAGTATTTT. The V call is TRBV2, the J call TRBJ2-3; D is unclear. The V gene lost 2 bases and the J gene lost 4 bases, with 4 bases spanning the gap. Germline CDR1 and CDR2: SNHLY and FYNNEI. This CDR3 is built from 12 residues.